The clone carrying this TCR beta chain was seen only a few times. The sample originates from a study of blood T cell repertoires in COVID-19. The CDR3 covers 15 residues. Germline V gene sequence: CDR1 MNHNS, CDR2 SASEGT. V lost 0 bases to trimming and J lost 4 bases, with 7 bases between them. Sequencing used immunoSEQ multiplex PCR; TCRdb keeps in-frame clones, though not all of them. Of hundreds of thousands of clones in the sample, around 86% were seen once. Material for sequencing was PBMCs or T cells enriched from blood (not recorded which). The clonotype comes from a man between 18 and 29 years old who had recovered from COVID-19. V gene TRBV6-1 combines with J gene TRBJ1-6, with D tentatively TRBD1 (6 bases). Here the CDR3 DNA reads TGTGCCAGCAGTGAAGCCGGGACATATAATTCACCCCTCCACTTT. Its protein product is CASSEAGTYNSPLHF.